This T cell receptor (beta chain) was captured in a study of CXCR3-negative and CXCR3-positive naive CD8 T cells. General study points: Relative to CXCR3-negative naive cells, CXCR3-positive naive cells had more hydrophobic TRB CDR3s. Naive cells, whether CXCR3-negative or CXCR3-positive, had similar TRBV-TRBJ usage, while memory cells differed.

As regards this clonotype: Its antigen is currently unknown.

Libraries were UMI-labeled 5' RACE TRB cDNA. Following a re-call of the 5' RACE reads, TCRdb has one entry per CDR3 protein and lacks DNA. The sample table sets out 75,000 to 95,000 distinct CDR3 sequences. Germline V CDR1 and CDR2: DFQATT, SNEGSKA (reference sequence). The CDR3 is made up of 17 amino acids. Naive CD8+ T cells showed a CD45RO-CCR7+CD27+CD95- phenotype. This chain joins TRBV20-1 and TRBJ1-1; no DNA is available, so the TRBD1 call from TCRdb remains unchecked. This TCR was recovered from a human donor in good health. Some clones in this sample may be carry-over from other donors' samples. The source material was naive CXCR3- CD8+ T cells from blood. Indicated subset: CD45RO-CCR7+CD27+CD95- naive CD8+ T cells lacking CXCR3 (TNR3-). CDR3 sequence reads: CSAQGRGNGVQTTEAFF.